These T cell receptor beta chains were read from a single sample in a study of blood T cells in healthy people across ages. TCRdb reprocessed the 5' RACE reads with MiXCR, giving one entry per CDR3 protein. The sample contains around 1,100,000 distinct CDR3 sequences, more than 30% of which appear only once. The sequencing sample was made of blood. Receptor source: a man aged 18 to 29 in good health. Each CDR3 is given with its conserved first and last residue. The D gene is left open where the match is weak. Expanded clones get a size class; other rows say once, few or many, or leave the size out.

D: NA
size: NA
J: TRBJ1-4
V: TRBV6-5
DNA: TGTGCCAGCAGTTACGCGGCAGCCCACAATGAAAAACTGTTTTTT
CDR3: CASSYAAAHNEKLFF

D: TRBD2
size: NA
J: TRBJ2-1
V: TRBV20-1
DNA: TGCAGTGCTCAGCGTGGGCGGGGGTACAATGAGCAGTTCTTC
CDR3: CSAQRGRGYNEQFF

D: NA
size: few
J: TRBJ1-4
V: TRBV20-1
DNA: TGCAGTGCCCGGAACCACGCAACTAATGAAAAACTGTTTTTT
CDR3: CSARNHATNEKLFF

D: NA
size: many
J: TRBJ2-5
V: TRBV12-3/TRBV12-4
DNA: TGTGCCAGCAGTTTACGTAGCGGACAAGAGACCCAGTACTTC
CDR3: CASSLRSGQETQYF

D: NA
size: NA
J: TRBJ2-5
V: TRBV27
DNA: TGTGCCAGCAGCTTCACCGACAGGTTGGGGGAGACCCAGTACTTC
CDR3: CASSFTDRLGETQYF

D: NA
size: NA
J: TRBJ2-7
V: TRBV7-9
DNA: TGTGCCAGCAGCATTTTACAGGGCTACGAGCAGTACTTC
CDR3: CASSILQGYEQYF

D: TRBD1
size: NA
J: TRBJ1-1
V: TRBV20-1
DNA: TGCAGTGCTACTCCTCGGGACAGGGGGCGTTACACTGAAGCTTTCTTT
CDR3: CSATPRDRGRYTEAFF

D: NA
size: NA
J: TRBJ2-6
V: TRBV10-3
DNA: TGTGCCACGGGACCTTCTGGGGCCAACGTCCTGACTTTC
CDR3: CATGPSGANVLTF

D: NA
size: once
J: TRBJ1-1
V: TRBV29-1
DNA: TGCAGCGTTGTCGTAAGGGGCCGCTTCACTGAAGCTTTCTTT
CDR3: CSVVVRGRFTEAFF

D: TRBD2
size: NA
J: TRBJ2-1
V: TRBV7-9
DNA: TGTGCCAGCAGCTTAGCGGGGGGGGAAGAGACCCAGTTCTTC
CDR3: CASSLAGGEETQFF

D: NA
size: NA
J: TRBJ2-3
V: TRBV6-2/TRBV6-3
DNA: TGTGCCAGCAGCTACCTACAGGGAGATACGCAGTATTTT
CDR3: CASSYLQGDTQYF

D: TRBD1
size: NA
J: TRBJ2-1
V: TRBV5-1
DNA: TGCGCCGGCAGTTTGAGAAGGACAGGGGACAATGAGCAGTTCTTC
CDR3: CAGSLRRTGDNEQFF

D: TRBD1
size: NA
J: TRBJ1-1
V: TRBV2
DNA: TGTGCCAGCCAAGCAGGGGGATGGACTGAAGCTTTCTTT
CDR3: CASQAGGWTEAFF

D: NA
size: NA
J: TRBJ2-1
V: TRBV6-2/TRBV6-3
DNA: TGTGCCACCTCATGGGGGGACAGCACCTACAATGAGCAGTTCTTC
CDR3: CATSWGDSTYNEQFF

D: NA
size: NA
J: TRBJ1-5
V: TRBV20-1
DNA: TGCAGTGCTCAGGCAGGGGAGTCCAGCAATCAGCCCCAGCATTTT
CDR3: CSAQAGESSNQPQHF

D: NA
size: once
J: TRBJ1-1
V: TRBV28
DNA: TGTGCCAGCAGTTTACCCTGGGGGACTGAAGCTTTCTTT
CDR3: CASSLPWGTEAFF

D: NA
size: few
J: TRBJ2-4
V: TRBV7-9
DNA: TGTGCCAGCAGCTCGCCAGACTGGAAAAACATTCAGTACTTC
CDR3: CASSSPDWKNIQYF

D: NA
size: NA
J: TRBJ1-3
V: TRBV21-1
DNA: TGTGCTTGCCTCTCTGGAAACACCATATATTTT
CDR3: CACLSGNTIYF

D: NA
size: NA
J: TRBJ1-6
V: TRBV6-1
DNA: TGTGCCAGCAGTCGGACAGCACTCCTAAACCGTAATTCACCCCTCCACTTT
CDR3: CASSRTALLNRNSPLHF

D: NA
size: NA
J: TRBJ2-7
V: TRBV29-1
DNA: TGCAGCGTTCTACTCCCAAGGGAGGTCTCCTACGAGCAGTACTTC
CDR3: CSVLLPREVSYEQYF

D: NA
size: NA
J: TRBJ1-1
V: TRBV12-3/TRBV12-4
DNA: TGTGCCAGCACTCGACAGGACCCGCTCACTGAAGCTTTCTTT
CDR3: CASTRQDPLTEAFF

D: NA
size: NA
J: TRBJ2-4
V: TRBV10-3
DNA: TGTGCCATCAGTGGGGCTGACAGTAGACTAGCCAAAAACATTCAGTACTTC
CDR3: CAISGADSRLAKNIQYF

D: TRBD2
size: NA
J: TRBJ2-3
V: TRBV6-2/TRBV6-3
DNA: TGTGCCAGCAGCCCCGGCCCTAGCGGAATCACAGATACGCAGTATTTT
CDR3: CASSPGPSGITDTQYF

D: NA
size: NA
J: TRBJ2-1
V: TRBV13
DNA: TGTGCCAGCAGCTTACTAGGGGGTCTAGCCTCGAATGAGCAGTTCTTC
CDR3: CASSLLGGLASNEQFF

D: TRBD1
size: NA
J: TRBJ1-2
V: TRBV15
DNA: TGTGCCACCAGCAGAGATACCAGGGGGCTCGAAAACTATGGCTACACCTTC
CDR3: CATSRDTRGLENYGYTF

D: NA
size: NA
J: TRBJ2-2
V: TRBV6-4
DNA: TGTGCCAGCAGTGAAGTGAAGCCGGACACCGGGGAGCTGTTTTTT
CDR3: CASSEVKPDTGELFF

D: NA
size: NA
J: TRBJ1-4
V: TRBV18
DNA: TGTGCCAGCCAGGCAGCACTTAATGAAAAACTGTTTTTT
CDR3: CASQAALNEKLFF

D: NA
size: NA
J: TRBJ2-1
V: TRBV27
DNA: TGTGCCAGCAGTTTCCGGCTAGCGGAGCAGTTCTTC
CDR3: CASSFRLAEQFF

D: NA
size: NA
J: TRBJ2-7
V: TRBV19
DNA: TGTGCCAGTAGTTTGCAATCCGGGACCCTATCCTACAATGAGCAGTACTTC
CDR3: CASSLQSGTLSYNEQYF

D: NA
size: once
J: TRBJ2-5
V: TRBV5-1
DNA: TGCGCCAGCAGCTTCGGGGACCAAGCGACCCAGTACTTC
CDR3: CASSFGDQATQYF

D: NA
size: NA
J: TRBJ1-1
V: TRBV28
DNA: TGTGCCAGCACCTTACCGGGACAACGTTCCACTGAAGCTTTCTTT
CDR3: CASTLPGQRSTEAFF

D: NA
size: NA
J: TRBJ2-7
V: TRBV4-2
DNA: TGTGCCAGCAGCCAAGAGTGGGGCCGCTACGAGCAGTACTTC
CDR3: CASSQEWGRYEQYF

D: TRBD1
size: NA
J: TRBJ2-5
V: TRBV2
DNA: TGTGCCAGTGGGACAGAACAAGAGACCCAGTACTTC
CDR3: CASGTEQETQYF

D: NA
size: NA
J: TRBJ2-3
V: TRBV12-3/TRBV12-4
DNA: TGTGCCAGCAGTTTTGCGGGGTCCCCGGATACGCAGTATTTT
CDR3: CASSFAGSPDTQYF

D: NA
size: few
J: TRBJ1-2
V: TRBV4-3
DNA: TGCGCCAGCAGCCAAGATGCACAGGAAAACTATGGCTACACCTTC
CDR3: CASSQDAQENYGYTF

D: NA
size: few
J: TRBJ2-5
V: TRBV21-1
DNA: TGTGCCAGCAGCTTCCGACAGGGGAGGGTAGAGACCCAGTACTTC
CDR3: CASSFRQGRVETQYF

D: TRBD2
size: NA
J: TRBJ2-2
V: TRBV6-5
DNA: TGTGCCAGCAGTTTCAAAGCGGGGGTGTCGGTAGGGGAGCTGTTTTTT
CDR3: CASSFKAGVSVGELFF

D: TRBD2
size: few
J: TRBJ2-3
V: TRBV27
DNA: TGTGCCAGCAGTCCATTAGCGGGGGCACGGGATACGCAGTATTTT
CDR3: CASSPLAGARDTQYF

D: NA
size: NA
J: TRBJ1-2
V: TRBV4-2
DNA: TGTGCCAGCAGCCAAAGTGCAGGGGTTAACTATGGCTACACCTTC
CDR3: CASSQSAGVNYGYTF